The text below deals with one T cell receptor (beta chain). The study amplified TCR beta CDR3 regions using RNA transcripts. Second-round multiplex PCR followed a first-round RT-PCR using HTBI primers. TCRdb re-called the multiplex PCR reads with MiXCR, one entry per CDR3 protein. The sample contains 300,000 to 450,000 distinct CDR3 sequences, approximately 18% of which appear only once. V shed 7 bases and J 6 bases; nucleotides not matched to a gene: 7. The CDR3 contains 14 residues. This sample is part of a study of Graves' ophthalmopathy and Graves' hyperthyroidism. Sequencing was done on a sample of peripheral blood. The genes are TRBV12-3 or TRBV12-4 and TRBJ1-1; 11 bases agree with TRBD1. The clonotype was recovered from an adult woman with stable Graves' hyperthyroidism. CDR3 nucleotides: TGTGCCAGCACCATGTGGACAGGGGGCCCTGAAGCTTTCTTT. Translation: CASTMWTGGPEAFF.